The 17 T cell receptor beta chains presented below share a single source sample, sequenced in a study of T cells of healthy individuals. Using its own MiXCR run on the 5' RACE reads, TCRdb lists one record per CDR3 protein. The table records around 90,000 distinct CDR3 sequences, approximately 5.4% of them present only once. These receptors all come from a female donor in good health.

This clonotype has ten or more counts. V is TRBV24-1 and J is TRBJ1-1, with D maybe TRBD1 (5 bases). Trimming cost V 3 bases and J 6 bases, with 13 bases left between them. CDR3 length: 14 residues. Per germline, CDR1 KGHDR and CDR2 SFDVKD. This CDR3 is CATSDTSRDAEAFF. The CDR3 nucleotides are TGTGCCACCAGTGATACGTCCAGGGACGCTGAAGCTTTCTTT.

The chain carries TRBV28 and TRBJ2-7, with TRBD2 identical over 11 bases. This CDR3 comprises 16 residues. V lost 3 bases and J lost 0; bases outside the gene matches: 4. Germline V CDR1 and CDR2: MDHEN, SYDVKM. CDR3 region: CASSLVSGRASYEQYF. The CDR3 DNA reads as TGTGCCAGCAGTTTGGTTAGCGGGAGGGCCTCCTACGAGCAGTACTTC. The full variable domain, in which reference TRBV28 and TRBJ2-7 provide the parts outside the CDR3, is DVKVTQSSRYLVKRTGEKVFLECVQDMDHENMFWYRQDPGLGLRLIYFSYDVKMKEKGDIPEGYSVSREKKERFSLILESASTNQTSMYLCASSLVSGRASYEQYFGPGTRLTVT.

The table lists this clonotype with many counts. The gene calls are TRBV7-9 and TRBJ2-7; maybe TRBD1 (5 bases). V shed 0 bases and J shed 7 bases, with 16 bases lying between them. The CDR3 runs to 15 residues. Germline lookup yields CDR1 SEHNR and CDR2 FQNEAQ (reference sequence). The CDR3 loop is CASSLAAGLSFEQYF. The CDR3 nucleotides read TGTGCCAGCAGCTTAGCGGCAGGGCTGTCTTTTGAGCAGTACTTC.

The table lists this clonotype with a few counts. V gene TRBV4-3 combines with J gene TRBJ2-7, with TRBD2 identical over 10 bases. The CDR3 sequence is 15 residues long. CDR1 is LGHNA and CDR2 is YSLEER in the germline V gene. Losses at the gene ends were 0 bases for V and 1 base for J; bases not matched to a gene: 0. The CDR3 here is CASSQELAGSYEQYF. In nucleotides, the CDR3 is TGCGCCAGCAGCCAAGAACTAGCGGGATCCTACGAGCAGTACTTC.

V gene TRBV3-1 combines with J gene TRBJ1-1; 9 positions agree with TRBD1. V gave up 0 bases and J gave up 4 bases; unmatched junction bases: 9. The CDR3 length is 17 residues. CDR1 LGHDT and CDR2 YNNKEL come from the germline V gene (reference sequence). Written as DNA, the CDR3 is TGTGCCAGCAGCCAAGATTTGTTGCGACAGGGGGGCACTGAAGCTTTCTTT. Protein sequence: CASSQDLLRQGGTEAFF.

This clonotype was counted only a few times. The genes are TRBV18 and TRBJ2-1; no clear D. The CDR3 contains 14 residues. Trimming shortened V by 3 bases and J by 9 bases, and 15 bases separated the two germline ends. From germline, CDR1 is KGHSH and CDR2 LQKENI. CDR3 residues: CASSPDLGLSEQFF. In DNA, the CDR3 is TGTGCCAGCTCACCTGACCTAGGCCTCAGTGAGCAGTTCTTC.

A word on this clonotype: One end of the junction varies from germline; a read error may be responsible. Here the CDR3 DNA reads TGTGCTAGCAGCTTAGTAGCGGGGTTGGGCTCCTACAATGAGCAGTTCTTC. It is translated as CASSLVAGLGSYNEQFF. J is TRBJ2-1 and V is TRBV7-7; 8 positions match TRBD2. The CDR3 loop spans 17 amino acids. CDR1 and CDR2 (germline): SSHAT, FNYEAQ (reference sequence).

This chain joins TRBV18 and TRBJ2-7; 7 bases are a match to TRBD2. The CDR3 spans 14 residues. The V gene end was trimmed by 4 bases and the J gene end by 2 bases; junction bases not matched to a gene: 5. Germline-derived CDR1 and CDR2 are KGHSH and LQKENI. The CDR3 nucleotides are TGTGCCAGCTCACGATCTAGCGGCACCTACGAGCAGTACTTC. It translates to CASSRSSGTYEQYF.

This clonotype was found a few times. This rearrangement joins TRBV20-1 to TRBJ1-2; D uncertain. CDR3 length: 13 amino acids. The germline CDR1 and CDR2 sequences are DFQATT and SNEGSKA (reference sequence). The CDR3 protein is CTAQGQANYGYTF. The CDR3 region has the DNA TGCACCGCACAAGGGCAAGCTAACTATGGCTACACCTTC.

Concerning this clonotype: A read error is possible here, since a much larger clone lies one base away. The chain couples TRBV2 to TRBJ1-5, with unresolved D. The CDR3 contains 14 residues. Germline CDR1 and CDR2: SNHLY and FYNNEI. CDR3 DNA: TGTGTCAGCAGTGAAGTGTTGGGAAACCAGCCCCAGCATTTT. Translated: CVSSEVLGNQPQHF.

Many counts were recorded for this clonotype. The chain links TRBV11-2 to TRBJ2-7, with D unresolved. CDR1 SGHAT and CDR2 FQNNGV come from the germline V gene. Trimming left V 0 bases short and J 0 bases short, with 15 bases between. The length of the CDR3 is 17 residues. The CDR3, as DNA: TGTGCCAGCAGCTTAGAACGGTATATTACAAGCTCCTACGAGCAGTACTTC. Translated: CASSLERYITSSYEQYF.

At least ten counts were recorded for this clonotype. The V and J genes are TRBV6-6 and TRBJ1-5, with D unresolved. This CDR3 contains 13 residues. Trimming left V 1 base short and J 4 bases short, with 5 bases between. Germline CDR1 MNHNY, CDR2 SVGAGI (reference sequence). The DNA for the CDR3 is TGTGCCAGCAGTTACTTGGGGAATCAGCCCCAGCATTTT. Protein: CASSYLGNQPQHF.

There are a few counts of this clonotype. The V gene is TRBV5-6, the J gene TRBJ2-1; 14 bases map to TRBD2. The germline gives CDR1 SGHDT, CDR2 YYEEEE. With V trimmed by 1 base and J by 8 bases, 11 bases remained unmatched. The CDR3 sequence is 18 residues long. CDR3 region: CASSLYLGLAGDADEQFF. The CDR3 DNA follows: TGTGCCAGCAGCTTGTACCTGGGACTAGCGGGAGATGCGGATGAGCAGTTCTTC.

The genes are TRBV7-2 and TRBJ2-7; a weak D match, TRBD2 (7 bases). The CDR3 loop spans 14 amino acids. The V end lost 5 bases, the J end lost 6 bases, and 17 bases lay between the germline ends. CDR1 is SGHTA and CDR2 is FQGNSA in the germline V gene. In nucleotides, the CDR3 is TGTGCCAGCAGCCTAGGTCAGGGAGGGGGCGAGCAGTACTTC. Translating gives CASSLGQGGGEQYF.

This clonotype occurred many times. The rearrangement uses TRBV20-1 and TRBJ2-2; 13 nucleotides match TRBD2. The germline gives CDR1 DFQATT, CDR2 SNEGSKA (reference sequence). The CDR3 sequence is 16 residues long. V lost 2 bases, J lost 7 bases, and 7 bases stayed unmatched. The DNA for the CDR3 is TGCAGTGCTAGAAGAGGACTAGCGGGAGTGGTCGGGGAGCTGTTTTTT. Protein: CSARRGLAGVVGELFF.

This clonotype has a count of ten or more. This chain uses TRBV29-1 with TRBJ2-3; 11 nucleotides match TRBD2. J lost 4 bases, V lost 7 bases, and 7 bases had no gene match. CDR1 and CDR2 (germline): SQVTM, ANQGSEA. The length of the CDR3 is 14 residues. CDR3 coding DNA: TGCAGCGCCGGTAGCGGGAGGGGATCAGATACGCAGTATTTT. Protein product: CSAGSGRGSDTQYF.

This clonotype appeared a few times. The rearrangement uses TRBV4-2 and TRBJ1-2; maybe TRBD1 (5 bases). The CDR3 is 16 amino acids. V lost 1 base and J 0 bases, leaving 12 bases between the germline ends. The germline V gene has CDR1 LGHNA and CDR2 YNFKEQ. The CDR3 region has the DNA TGTGCCAGCAGCCAAGCGGGGGAGGGACCTAACTATGGCTACACCTTC. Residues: CASSQAGEGPNYGYTF.